Below, one TCR beta chain is given with its context. The antigen is not known. The sample comes from a study of T cells after yellow fever vaccination. The authors made TCR cDNA by 5'RACE template switching, adding a universal primer site and UMIs. TCRdb independently ran MiXCR on the 5' RACE reads; one entry per CDR3 protein. The sample lists about 320,000 distinct CDR3 sequences, roughly 10% occurring once. V dropped 4 bases and J dropped 7 bases, with 8 bases sitting between them. CDR3 length: 12 residues. The study, taken as a whole, reports: Post-booster reappearance was seen for most primary-vaccination clones (roughly 96% CD4, about 90% CD8).

This TCR was recovered from a man between 18 and 29 years old who received the YFV17D yellow fever vaccine. The material was CD4+ T cells sorted from PBMCs, obtained 45 days after the yellow fever booster vaccination. The gene calls are TRBV12-3 or TRBV12-4 and TRBJ1-5, with D perhaps matching TRBD1 (5 bases). CDR3 nucleotides: TGTGCCAGCAGTTGGGGGAAACAGCCCCAGCATTTT. Protein product: CASSWGKQPQHF.